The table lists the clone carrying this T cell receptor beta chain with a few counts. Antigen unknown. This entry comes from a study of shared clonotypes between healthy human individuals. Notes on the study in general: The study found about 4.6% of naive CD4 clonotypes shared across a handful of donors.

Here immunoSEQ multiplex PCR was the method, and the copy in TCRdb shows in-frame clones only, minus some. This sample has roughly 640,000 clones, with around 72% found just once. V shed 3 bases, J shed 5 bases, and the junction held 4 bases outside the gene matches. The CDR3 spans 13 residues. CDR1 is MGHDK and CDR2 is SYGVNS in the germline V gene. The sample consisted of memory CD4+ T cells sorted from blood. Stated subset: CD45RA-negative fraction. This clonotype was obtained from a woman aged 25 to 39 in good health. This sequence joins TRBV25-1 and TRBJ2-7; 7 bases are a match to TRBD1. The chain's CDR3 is CASSDDRVHEQYF. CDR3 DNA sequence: TGTGCCAGCAGTGACGACAGGGTCCACGAGCAGTACTTC.